The sequence of this TCR beta chain was determined in a study of control samples from healthy donors and cancer patients. Germline V gene sequence: CDR1 SQVTM, CDR2 ANQGSEA. Losses at the gene ends were 6 bases for V and 4 bases for J; bases not matched to a gene: 10. The CDR3 has 14 residues. Profiled with immunoSEQ multiplex PCR; TCRdb holds only in-frame clones, not every one. This table holds approximately 150,000 clones, approximately 94% found once. The receptor comes from a man aged 40-55 years in good health. The chain has TRBV29-1 and TRBJ1-1, with TRBD1 matching over 8 bases. The material sequenced was blood. The CDR3 loop reads CSVQSTGVTTEAFF. CDR3 in DNA: TGCAGCGTACAATCGACAGGGGTGACCACTGAAGCTTTCTTT.